One and the same sample provided the 14 T cell receptor beta chains below, sequenced in a study of blood T cells in healthy people across ages (dated by TCRdb to the mid-2010s). The library came from 5' RACE. The reads were generated on an Illumina HiSeq 2500. The second PCR ran for roughly 6 to 11 cycles and used a J-beta primer mix along with a sample-barcoded 5' primer. The public sequencing data were trimmed at Q25 with fastp and processed into clonotypes with MiXCR by TCRdb, which kept only in-frame beta chains. Here each entry gathers all rows of one CDR3 protein and keeps the most common genes and DNA. The sample records approximately 830,000 distinct CDR3 sequences, about 62% of which are singletons. The top ten clones comprise about a quarter of the sample. The sequencing input was blood. These receptors originate from a young man in good health.

The chain carries TRBV6-2 or TRBV6-3 and TRBJ1-6; D is unclear. The CDR3 is made up of 13 amino acids. Trimming pared 3 bases from V and 10 bases from J, leaving 10 bases between. From germline, CDR1 is MNHEY and CDR2 SVGEGT. The CDR3 here is CASSYDKPSPLHF. CDR3 sequence (DNA): TGTGCCAGCAGTTATGACAAGCCCTCACCCCTCCACTTT.

This rearrangement joins TRBV20-1 to TRBJ2-3, with 8 bases aligning to TRBD2. Per germline, CDR1 DFQATT and CDR2 SNEGSKA (reference sequence). The V gene end was trimmed by 1 base and the J gene end by 0 bases; junction bases not matched to a gene: 6. The CDR3 length is 16 residues. The CDR3 bases are TGCAGTGCTAGAGTTACTAGCGGAGCTAGCACAGATACGCAGTATTTT. Its protein is CSARVTSGASTDTQYF.

A note on this clonotype: The junction differs from germline at one of its ends, possibly a read error. The chain is built from TRBV5-1 and TRBJ2-3; maybe TRBD2 (7 bases). The CDR3 consists of 15 residues. Germline values: CDR1 SGHRS, CDR2 YFSETQ. The CDR3, as DNA: TGCGCCAGCAGAGAGGGGGGGGCTAGCACGGATACGCAGTATTTT. Translated: CASREGGASTDTQYF.

The chain carries TRBV20-1 and TRBJ2-4; 7 bases are a match to TRBD2. The CDR3 sequence is 14 residues long. CDR1 DFQATT and CDR2 SNEGSKA come from the germline V gene (reference sequence). J gave up 13 bases and V 3 bases, and 15 bases lay outside the gene matches. This CDR3 is CSASDWSGVYEQYF. In nucleotides, the CDR3 is TGCAGTGCTAGTGATTGGAGCGGGGTATATGAGCAGTACTTC.

The V gene is TRBV9, the J gene TRBJ2-7; no firm D call. Trimming cost V 4 bases and J 3 bases, with 20 bases left between them. Germline V gene sequence: CDR1 SGDLS, CDR2 YYNGEE. The CDR3 is 16 residues long. CDR3 in amino acids: CASSPSALNTLYEQYF. In nucleotides, the CDR3 is TGTGCCAGCAGCCCCTCAGCACTTAACACCCTCTACGAGCAGTACTTC.

This clonotype came up once. The chain employs TRBV6-1 and TRBJ1-4, with D perhaps TRBD1 (6 bases). V was pared by 10 bases and J by 3 bases, with 12 bases between. Per the germline V gene, CDR1 is MNHNS and CDR2 is SASEGT. The CDR3 loop spans 13 amino acids. The CDR3 DNA is TGTGCCATTGGCGGACAGCCTAATGAAAAACTGTTTTTT. It is translated as CAIGGQPNEKLFF.

The V call is TRBV29-1, the J call TRBJ2-1; the D gene is possibly TRBD1 (6 bases). This CDR3 is 15 amino acids long. Germline CDR1 and CDR2: SQVTM and ANQGSEA. With 0 bases removed from V and 9 bases from J, the gap between germline ends came to 18 bases. CDR3 bases: TGCAGCGTTGAAGATCACACGGGACACCATAGTGAGCAGTTCTTC. Protein: CSVEDHTGHHSEQFF.

This clonotype was seen a few times. The V call is TRBV7-9, the J call TRBJ2-4, with 7 positions matching TRBD1. TRBJ2-7 matches the DNA end more closely, so the J call is doubtful. CDR1 and CDR2 (germline): SEHNR, FQNEAQ (reference sequence). The CDR3 sequence is 15 residues long. The CDR3: CASSSAGTATYEQYF. DNA of the CDR3: TGTGCCAGCAGCTCGGCCGGGACAGCAACCTACGAGCAGTACTTC.

This clonotype was seen only once. The rearrangement uses TRBV20-1 and TRBJ2-2; possibly TRBD1 for D (5 bases). The CDR3 totals 15 residues. Germline CDR1 reads DFQATT; CDR2 reads SNEGSKA (reference sequence). The CDR3 loop reads CSSSEITGNTGELFF. In DNA form, the CDR3 reads TGCAGCTCCTCAGAAATTACAGGGAACACCGGGGAGCTGTTTTTT.

This clonotype has a handful of counts. The V and J genes are TRBV6-5 and TRBJ2-1; tentatively, D is TRBD2 (6 bases). This CDR3 region has 15 residues. V gave up 6 bases and J gave up 0 bases, with 12 bases separating them. The germline V gene has CDR1 MNHEY and CDR2 SVGAGI. The CDR3 protein is CASSPGDFSYNEQFF. CDR3 nucleotides: TGTGCCAGCAGCCCGGGGGACTTCTCCTACAATGAGCAGTTCTTC.

This rearrangement joins TRBV25-1 to TRBJ2-1; no clear D. This CDR3 is built from 12 residues. V lost 3 bases, J lost 8 bases, and 8 bases lay in between. Germline V CDR1 and CDR2: MGHDK, SYGVNS. Here the CDR3 reads CASSDSADEQFF. CDR3 in DNA: TGTGCCAGCAGTGACAGCGCGGATGAGCAGTTCTTC.

This chain uses TRBV12-3 or TRBV12-4 with TRBJ1-5, with D possibly matching TRBD1 (5 bases). V was cut by 6 bases and J by 1 base, with 13 bases left in between. The CDR3 runs to 15 residues. The CDR3 loop is CASRATEGSNQPQHF. The DNA of the CDR3 is TGTGCCAGCAGGGCTACGGAGGGGAGCAATCAGCCCCAGCATTTT.

This clonotype occurred a few times. The chain combines TRBV7-9 with TRBJ1-2, with TRBD1 matching 8 bases. The CDR3 spans 14 residues. The V segment lost 6 bases and the J segment 7 bases; nucleotides outside the gene matches: 10. Germline V gene lookup returns CDR1 SEHNR and CDR2 FQNEAQ (reference sequence). The CDR3 region is CASRHRQGNSGYTF. The CDR3 DNA reads as TGTGCCAGCAGGCATCGACAGGGGAATAGTGGCTACACCTTC.

The J gene is TRBJ2-3, the V gene TRBV7-9; D might be TRBD2 (5 bases). Germline loops: CDR1 SEHNR, CDR2 FQNEAQ (reference sequence). The CDR3 extends over 16 amino acids. V shed 1 base and J shed 2 bases, with 13 bases lying between them. The CDR3 DNA reads as TGTGCCAGCAGCTTAGAAGAGGGCTCCTTCACAGATACGCAGTATTTT. This encodes CASSLEEGSFTDTQYF.